The 13 T cell receptor beta chains below come from one sample, sequenced in a study of metastatic and nonmetastatic thyroid tumors. No treatment of any kind had been given to any patient before thyroid surgery. TCRdb reanalyzed the PCR reads with MiXCR. Among 15,000 to 20,000 clones listed, around a third were seen once. Sequencing was performed on adjacent normal tissue. These receptors were obtained from a female donor with papillary thyroid cancer or a benign thyroid nodule (not recorded which). Some clones in this sample may be carry-over from other donors' samples.

The V call is TRBV2, the J call TRBJ2-5; 7 positions agree with TRBD1. The CDR3 is 14 residues long. Germline-derived CDR1 and CDR2 are SNHLY and FYNNEI. Losses at the gene ends were 4 bases for V and 5 bases for J; bases not matched to a gene: 7. CDR3 bases: TGTGCCAGCAGTGTTCCAGGGGGATGGGAGACCCAGTACTTC. This sequence encodes CASSVPGGWETQYF. The variable domain in full, completed from reference TRBV2 and TRBJ2-5, reads EPEVTQTPSHQVTQMGQEVILRCVPISNHLYFYWYRQILGQKVEFLVSFYNNEISEKSEIFDDQFSVERPDGSNFTLKIRSTKLEDSAMYFCASSVPGGWETQYFGPGTRLLVL.

This chain uses TRBV4-3 with TRBJ1-2; a weak D match, TRBD1 (6 bases). The germline V and J ends were trimmed by 1 base and 4 bases, with 13 bases remaining between them. This CDR3 region has 15 residues. CDR1 is LGHNA and CDR2 is YSLEER in the germline V gene. Here the CDR3 DNA reads TGCGCCAGCAGCCAAGGCCTGGACAGCGCCTATGGCTACACCTTC. Translating gives CASSQGLDSAYGYTF.

Details on this clone: The final CDR3 position lacks the conserved phenylalanine or tryptophan, pointing to a likely read error. The DNA is omitted, as the CDR3 cannot be located on it reliably, and the CDR3 follows TCRdb's listing. This chain connects TRBV6-1 to TRBJ1-2; the table's D call TRBD1 went unverified against the DNA. The CDR3 numbers 12 amino acids, ends counted. The germline gives CDR1 MNHNS, CDR2 SASEGT. The CDR3 loop reads CARGGQGYGYSD.

The sample holds a few counts of this clone. The rearrangement uses TRBV6-1 and TRBJ2-7; 9 bases map to TRBD1. Trimming removed 4 bases from V and 6 bases from J; junction bases left unmatched: 7. The CDR3 is 14 residues long. From germline, CDR1 is MNHNS and CDR2 SASEGT. Here the CDR3 DNA reads TGTGCCAGCAGTGTCGGGACAGGGTATCCCGAGCAGTACTTC. Amino acids: CASSVGTGYPEQYF.

The rearrangement joins TRBV5-1 to TRBJ2-5; no clear D. V was pared by 1 base and J by 4 bases, with 11 bases between. CDR1 is SGHRS, CDR2 YFSETQ, per germline. The CDR3 length is 14 residues. The CDR3 sequence: CASSLIFDGETQYF. The CDR3, as DNA: TGCGCCAGCAGCTTGATCTTCGACGGAGAGACCCAGTACTTC. Together with reference TRBV5-1 and TRBJ2-5, the CDR3 gives the full variable domain: KAGVTQTPRYLIKTRGQQVTLSCSPISGHRSVSWYQQTPGQGLQFLFEYFSETQRNKGNFPGRFSGRQFSNSRSEMNVSTLELGDSALYLCASSLIFDGETQYFGPGTRLLVL.

There are many counts of this clone. Distinct nucleotide sequences in the sample also encode this CDR3. The chain carries TRBV4-1 and TRBJ1-2; TRBD1 is a possible D gene (5 bases). CDR1 MGHRA and CDR2 YSYEKL come from the germline V gene. V gave up 3 bases and J gave up 5 bases, with 19 bases separating them. This CDR3 has 16 residues. The chain's CDR3 is CASSQVNTGQIYGYTF. The CDR3, as DNA: TGCGCCAGCAGCCAGGTAAACACGGGGCAAATATATGGCTACACCTTC.

A word on this clone: At one end the junction does not follow the germline gene, possibly because of a read error. The gene calls are TRBV12-3 or TRBV12-4 and TRBJ2-2, with D tentatively TRBD1 or TRBD2 (6 bases each). The CDR3 is 14 residues long. Here the CDR3 DNA reads TGTGCCAGCAGTTTGGGGGGCGCGAACACCGGGGAGCTGTTT. As protein: CASSLGGANTGELF.

There are a few counts of this clone. The chain recombines TRBV6-1 with TRBJ2-1; D is tentatively TRBD1 or TRBD2 (5 bases each). CDR1 is MNHNS and CDR2 is SASEGT in the germline V gene. The CDR3 sequence is 14 residues long. Trimming removed 2 bases from V and 7 bases from J, with 12 bases in between. The CDR3 DNA follows: TGTGCCAGCAGTGAATCCAGTGGGGGAAATGAGCAGTTCTTC. Translating it yields CASSESSGGNEQFF.

The chain couples TRBV10-3 to TRBJ2-7; TRBD2 matches 8 bases. The CDR3 is 16 residues long. Trimming removed 0 bases from V and 3 bases from J; junction bases left unmatched: 7. The V gene's germline CDR1 is ENHRY and CDR2 SYGVKD. DNA of the CDR3: TGTGCCATCAGTGAGTCATTGACGGGAGGGCTCTACGAGCAGTACTTC. This translates into CAISESLTGGLYEQYF.

This clone was found a few times. The CDR3 region is CASNAGTDNSPLHF. The DNA for the CDR3 is TGTGCCAGCAATGCCGGGACAGATAATTCACCCCTCCACTTT. The chain has TRBV6-1 and TRBJ1-6; TRBD1 aligns across 7 bases. Germline CDR1 is MNHNS and CDR2 is SASEGT. This CDR3 contains 14 residues. The junction had 5 bases not matched to a gene; V was cut back by 7 bases and J by 5 bases.

In this sample, this clone is medium-sized. This sequence joins TRBV13 and TRBJ1-2; 11 bases align to TRBD1. The CDR3 is made up of 14 amino acids. Germline assignment: CDR1 PRHDT and CDR2 FYEKMQ (reference sequence). J was trimmed by 4 bases and V by 4 bases; bases with no gene match: 2. CDR3 residues: CASSSGTGGYGYTF. CDR3 nucleotide sequence: TGTGCCAGCAGCTCCGGGACAGGGGGCTATGGCTACACCTTC.

This clone appeared a few times. The chain has TRBV2 and TRBJ2-2; 8 bases match TRBD1. CDR1 SNHLY and CDR2 FYNNEI come from the germline V gene. V was clipped by 6 bases and J by 4 bases; unmatched bases: 1. The CDR3 length is 13 residues. As DNA, the CDR3 is TGTGCCAGCAGCACAGGGGGCACCGGGGAGCTGTTTTTT. Amino acids: CASSTGGTGELFF.

This clone is termed medium-sized. This chain uses TRBV15 with TRBJ2-2; 7 bases are a match to TRBD1. The germline CDR1 and CDR2 sequences are LNHNV and YYDKDF (reference sequence). The CDR3 totals 13 residues. CDR3 in amino acids: CAVGGIDSGELFF. The CDR3 region has the DNA TGTGCAGTAGGGGGCATTGACTCCGGGGAGCTGTTTTTT. Full variable domain (missing parts from reference TRBV15 and TRBJ2-2): DAMVIQNPRYQVTQFGKPVTLSCSQTLNHNVMYWYQQKSSQAPKLLFHYYDKDFNNEADTPDNFQSRRPNTSFCFLDIRSPGLGDTAMYLCAVGGIDSGELFFGEGSRLTVL.